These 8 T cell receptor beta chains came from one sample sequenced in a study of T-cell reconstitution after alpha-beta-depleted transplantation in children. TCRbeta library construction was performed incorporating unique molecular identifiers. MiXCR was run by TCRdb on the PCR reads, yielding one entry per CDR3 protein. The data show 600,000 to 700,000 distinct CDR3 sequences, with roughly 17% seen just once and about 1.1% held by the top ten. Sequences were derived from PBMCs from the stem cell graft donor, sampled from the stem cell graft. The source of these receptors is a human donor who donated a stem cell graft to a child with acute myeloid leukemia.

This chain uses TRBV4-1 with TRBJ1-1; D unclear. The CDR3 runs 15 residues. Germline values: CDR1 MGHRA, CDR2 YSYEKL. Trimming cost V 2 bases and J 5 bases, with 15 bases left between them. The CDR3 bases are TGCGCCAGCAGCCAAAAAAACGCGGGGAGGACTGAAGCTTTCTTT. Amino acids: CASSQKNAGRTEAFF.

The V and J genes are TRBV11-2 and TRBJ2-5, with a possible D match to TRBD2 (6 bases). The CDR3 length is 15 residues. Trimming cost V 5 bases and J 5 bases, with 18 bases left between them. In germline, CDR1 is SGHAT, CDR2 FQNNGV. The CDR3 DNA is TGTGCCAGCAGCCAAATCTCGCGGGGTTGGGAGACCCAGTACTTC. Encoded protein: CASSQISRGWETQYF.

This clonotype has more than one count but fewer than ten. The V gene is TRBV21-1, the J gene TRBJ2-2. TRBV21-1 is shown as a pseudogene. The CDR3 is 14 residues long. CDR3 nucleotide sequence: TGTGCCAGCAGCTTTCGTGACTACACCGGGGAGCTGTTTTTT. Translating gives CASSFRDYTGELFF.

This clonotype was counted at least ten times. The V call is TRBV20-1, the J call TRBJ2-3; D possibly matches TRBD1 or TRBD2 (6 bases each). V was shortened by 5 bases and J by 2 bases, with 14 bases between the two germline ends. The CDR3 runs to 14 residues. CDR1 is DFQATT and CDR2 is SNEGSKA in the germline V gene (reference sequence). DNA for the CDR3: TGCAGTGCTGGCTCGGGGGCCCACACAGATACGCAGTATTTT. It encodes CSAGSGAHTDTQYF.

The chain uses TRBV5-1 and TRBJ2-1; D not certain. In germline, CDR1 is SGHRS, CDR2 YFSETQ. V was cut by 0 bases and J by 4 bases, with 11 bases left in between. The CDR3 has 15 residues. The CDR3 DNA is TGCGCCAGCAGCTTGGATGTTGGGAAATACAATGAGCAGTTCTTC. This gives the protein CASSLDVGKYNEQFF.

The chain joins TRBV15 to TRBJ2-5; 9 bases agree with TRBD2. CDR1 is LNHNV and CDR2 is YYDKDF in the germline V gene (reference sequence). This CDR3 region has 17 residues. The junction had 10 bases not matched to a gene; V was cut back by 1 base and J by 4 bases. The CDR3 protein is CATSRVGGGARGETQYF. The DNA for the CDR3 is TGTGCCACCAGCAGAGTCGGCGGGGGGGCGCGGGGAGAGACCCAGTACTTC.

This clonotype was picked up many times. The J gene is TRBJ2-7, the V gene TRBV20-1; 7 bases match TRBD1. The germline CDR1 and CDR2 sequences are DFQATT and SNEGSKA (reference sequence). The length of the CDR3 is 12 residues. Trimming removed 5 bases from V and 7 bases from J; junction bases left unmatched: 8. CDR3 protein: CSASHRGREQYF. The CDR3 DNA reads TGCAGTGCTTCGCACAGGGGTCGGGAGCAGTACTTC.

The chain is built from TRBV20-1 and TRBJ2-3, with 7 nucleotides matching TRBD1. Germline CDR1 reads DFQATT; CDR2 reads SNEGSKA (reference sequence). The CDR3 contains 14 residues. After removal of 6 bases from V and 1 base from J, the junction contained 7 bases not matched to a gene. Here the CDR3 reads CSAEQGIRTDTQYF. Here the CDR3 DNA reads TGCAGTGCCGAACAGGGGATCCGCACAGATACGCAGTATTTT.